What follows are 20 T cell receptor beta chains derived from one specimen sequenced in a study of cytomegalovirus exposure and HLA in healthy donors (dated by TCRdb to about 2017). Library prep was done by the immunoSEQ multiplex PCR assay. Entries here come from immuneACCESS through TCRdb and include only in-frame sequences with V and J called. Some clones fail to appear in such tables; in the studies checked, an unresolved V gene covers under half of the shortfall, and the cause of the remainder is unknown. The sample table lists 150,000 or so clones, approximately 89% of them with a count of one. The ten most abundant clones make up less than 3.5% of the sample. The sequenced sample was PBMCs. The receptor source for this set is a man aged 18 to 30 in good health and CMV-seropositive.

The chain uses TRBV7-2 and TRBJ1-2; 9 positions agree with TRBD1. There are 17 residues in the CDR3. The V gene end was trimmed by 7 bases and the J gene end by 5 bases; junction bases not matched to a gene: 17. The germline V gene encodes CDR1 SGHTA and CDR2 FQGNSA. This CDR3 reads CASTSDRGYSHLYGYTF. The CDR3 DNA reads as TGTGCCAGCACCTCGGACAGGGGATATTCCCACTTGTATGGCTACACCTTC.

This chain connects TRBV4-2 to TRBJ1-5; D is ambiguous. The CDR3 is made up of 13 amino acids. From germline, CDR1 is LGHNA and CDR2 YNFKEQ. The V end lost 4 bases, the J end lost 6 bases, and 10 bases lay between the germline ends. The CDR3 loop reads CASSPIVTQPQHF. Here the CDR3 DNA reads TGTGCCAGCAGCCCAATAGTCACTCAGCCCCAGCATTTT.

The V call is TRBV7-9, the J call TRBJ1-2; 11 bases agree with TRBD1. V lost 5 bases and J lost 10; bases outside the gene matches: 12. The CDR3 has 15 residues. From germline, CDR1 is SEHNR and CDR2 FQNEAQ (reference sequence). CDR3 sequence reads: CASSPRTGGVSSYTF. CDR3 in DNA: TGTGCCAGCAGCCCCAGGACAGGGGGCGTATCTTCCTACACCTTC.

V usage is TRBV4-3 and J usage is TRBJ1-4, with D possibly TRBD1 on 6 matching bases. Trimming took 2 bases from V and 6 from J, leaving 10 bases between them. Germline V gene data show CDR1 as LGHNA and CDR2 as YSLEER. The CDR3 loop spans 14 amino acids. CDR3 sequence (DNA): TGCGCCAGCAGCCAAAATCAGGGGTATGAAAAACTGTTTTTT. Its translation is CASSQNQGYEKLFF.

This chain joins TRBV7-9 and TRBJ1-5; D is possibly TRBD1 (6 bases). Germline CDR1 SEHNR, CDR2 FQNEAQ (reference sequence). V lost 4 bases to trimming and J lost 0 bases, with 7 bases between them. There are 14 residues in the CDR3. The CDR3 sequence is CASSSGASNQPQHF. CDR3 nucleotides: TGTGCCAGCAGCTCAGGGGCTAGCAATCAGCCCCAGCATTTT.

The CDR3 protein is CASSAGTDTKNIQYF. The CDR3 DNA is TGTGCCAGCAGCGCCGGGACAGACACCAAAAACATTCAGTACTTC. The chain joins TRBV9 to TRBJ2-4, with 7 bases fitting TRBD1. Trimming removed 3 bases from V and 2 bases from J; junction bases left unmatched: 5. Germline CDR1 SGDLS, CDR2 YYNGEE. This CDR3 contains 15 residues.

The rearrangement uses TRBV27 and TRBJ1-2; 8 bases fit TRBD1. Germline V gene lookup returns CDR1 MNHEY and CDR2 SMNVEV (reference sequence). V lost 5 bases to trimming and J lost 3 bases; unmatched junction nucleotides: 2. This CDR3 has 13 amino acids. The CDR3 nucleotides are TGTGCCAGCAGTCTGGGACAGGACTATGGCTACACCTTC. This translates into CASSLGQDYGYTF.

This rearrangement joins TRBV9 to TRBJ1-1; D gene ambiguous. Germline V CDR1 and CDR2: SGDLS, YYNGEE. CDR3 length: 11 amino acids. Between the trimmed V and J ends, which lost 9 bases and 6 bases, there was a span of 12 bases. CDR3 coding DNA: TGTGCCAACCAGAGTGGAGCTGAAGCTTTCTTT. Translated, it gives CANQSGAEAFF.

The CDR3 reads CASRNKVGEQFF. In DNA, the CDR3 is TGCGCCAGCCGAAACAAAGTTGGTGAGCAGTTCTTC. The chain employs TRBV23-1 and TRBJ2-1; D is unclear. TRBV23-1 is given ORF status, its function remaining uncertain. V was clipped by 8 bases and J by 9 bases, with 14 bases between them. The CDR3 runs to 12 residues.

The genes are TRBV7-9 and TRBJ1-2; 7 positions match TRBD1. Germline assignment: CDR1 SEHNR and CDR2 FQNEAQ (reference sequence). V was clipped by 3 bases and J by 7 bases; unmatched bases: 8. This CDR3 region has 14 residues. The CDR3 protein is CASSLGQGDRGYTF. The CDR3 bases are TGTGCCAGCAGCTTGGGGCAGGGGGATCGTGGCTACACCTTC.

This chain joins TRBV27 and TRBJ1-6; D remains ambiguous. V was clipped by 3 bases and J by 0 bases, with 12 bases between them. The CDR3 sequence is 17 residues long. CDR1 is MNHEY and CDR2 is SMNVEV in the germline V gene (reference sequence). This CDR3 reads CASSFRYRDSYNSPLHF. In nucleotides, the CDR3 is TGTGCCAGCAGTTTCAGATACCGGGACTCCTATAATTCACCCCTCCACTTT.

This clone was counted a few times. CDR3 nucleotide sequence: TGCAGCGTTGAAGATAGGGGAACAGAGAACACTGAAGCTTTCTTT. Its translation is CSVEDRGTENTEAFF. The chain recombines TRBV29-1 with TRBJ1-1, with D perhaps matching TRBD1 (5 bases). The CDR3 runs to 15 residues. The V and J ends lost 0 bases and 1 base respectively, with 12 bases between them. Germline V CDR1 and CDR2: SQVTM, ANQGSEA.

The chain joins TRBV9 to TRBJ2-7; TRBD1 agrees at 9 bases. The CDR3 is 15 amino acids. V dropped 0 bases and J dropped 2; count of bases not matched to a gene: 3. Germline CDR1 is SGDLS and CDR2 is YYNGEE. The CDR3 loop is CASSVGTGDPYEQYF. In DNA, the CDR3 is TGTGCCAGCAGCGTAGGGACAGGGGATCCCTACGAGCAGTACTTC.

The V and J genes are TRBV10-3 and TRBJ2-2; D might be TRBD2 (5 bases). This CDR3 contains 12 residues. Germline CDR1 and CDR2: ENHRY and SYGVKD. The germline V and J ends were trimmed by 6 bases and 5 bases, with 7 bases remaining between them. Written as DNA, the CDR3 is TGTGCCATCAGGCCGGGAACCGGGGAGCTGTTTTTT. Its protein is CAIRPGTGELFF.

The rearrangement links TRBV28 to TRBJ2-7; 9 nucleotides align to TRBD1. V trimming: 3 bases; J trimming: 4 bases; junction bases outside the gene matches: 16. The CDR3 extends over 18 amino acids. From germline, CDR1 is MDHEN and CDR2 SYDVKM. The CDR3 DNA reads as TGTGCCAGCAGTTTTGAAATCTGGAGAGGGACAGGGAGGTACGAGCAGTACTTC. Translation: CASSFEIWRGTGRYEQYF.

The chain carries TRBV6-6 and TRBJ2-1; TRBD2 aligns across 7 bases. Germline V lookup: CDR1 MNHNY, CDR2 SVGAGI (reference sequence). This CDR3 spans 16 amino acids. After removal of 4 bases from V and 6 bases from J, the junction contained 12 bases not matched to a gene. The CDR3 loop reads CASSSHSVGGSNEQFF. In nucleotides, the CDR3 is TGTGCCAGCAGTTCCCATAGCGTGGGAGGGTCCAATGAGCAGTTCTTC.

V gene TRBV7-9 combines with J gene TRBJ1-4; tentative D call: TRBD1 (5 bases). Germline CDR1 reads SEHNR; CDR2 reads FQNEAQ (reference sequence). The CDR3 sequence is 15 residues long. V lost 5 bases and J lost 4, with 14 bases in between. CDR3 in amino acids: CASSPSTAHNEKLFF. As DNA, the CDR3 is TGTGCCAGCAGCCCTTCGACAGCCCATAATGAAAAACTGTTTTTT.

The chain carries TRBV5-1 and TRBJ2-3; 7 positions agree with TRBD2. The junction had 3 bases not matched to a gene; V was cut back by 0 bases and J by 2 bases. This CDR3 is built from 15 residues. Germline assignment: CDR1 SGHRS and CDR2 YFSETQ. In DNA, the CDR3 is TGCGCCAGCAGCTTGGTACTAGCGAACACAGATACGCAGTATTTT. Translation: CASSLVLANTDTQYF.

The V call is TRBV20-1, the J call TRBJ2-7, with D perhaps TRBD1 (8 bases). The CDR3 extends over 11 amino acids. From germline, CDR1 is DFQATT and CDR2 SNEGSKA (reference sequence). V lost 6 bases and J lost 12, with 18 bases in between. The DNA for the CDR3 is TGCAGTGCCCTAGGACAGGGACTACCGTACTTC. Amino acids: CSALGQGLPYF.

The V and J genes are TRBV2 and TRBJ2-1; TRBD1 agrees at 8 bases. The J segment lost 8 bases and the V segment lost 9 bases, leaving 12 bases of the junction unmatched. This CDR3 spans 14 amino acids. Germline assignment: CDR1 SNHLY and CDR2 FYNNEI. CDR3 residues: CARTSETGVDEQFF. The CDR3 nucleotides are TGTGCCAGAACCTCCGAGACAGGGGTCGATGAGCAGTTCTTC.